This T cell receptor beta chain emerged from a study of T cell responses to AZD1222 COVID-19 vaccine. Study-level findings and limits: Only 5 or 6 AZD1222 recipients were seropositive at baseline. Clonal diversity may have been underestimated in mostly white British donors. Repertoire sampling happened only post peak T cell response.

Second doses that came at about 4 or about 12 weeks were put together. The ends were cut back, 4 bases at V and 6 bases at J, with 10 bases in the middle. Germline values: CDR1 SGHAT, CDR2 FQNNGV. The length of the CDR3 is 14 residues. On this clone itself: No antigen is known for it.

The assay was immunoSEQ multiplex PCR, and TCRdb's table has in-frame clones only and misses some. The data contain 150,000 to 200,000 clones, approximately 94% of them seen just once; the ten biggest clones take up over 4.5%. The sequence was obtained from an adult who received the AZD1222 COVID-19 vaccine. This chain links TRBV11-2 with TRBJ1-6; maybe TRBD1 (6 bases). The specimen comprised peripheral blood, sampled 28 days after the second AZD1222 dose. The CDR3 is CASSSSGANSPLHF. The CDR3 DNA reads as TGTGCCAGCAGCTCCTCGGGGGCTAATTCACCCCTCCACTTT. Based on the CDR3 plus reference TRBV11-2 and TRBJ1-6, the full variable domain is EAGVAQSPRYKIIEKRQSVAFWCNPISGHATLYWYQQILGQGPKLLIQFQNNGVVDDSQLPKDRFSAERLKGVDSTLKIQPAKLEDSAVYLCASSSSGANSPLHFGNGTRLTVT.